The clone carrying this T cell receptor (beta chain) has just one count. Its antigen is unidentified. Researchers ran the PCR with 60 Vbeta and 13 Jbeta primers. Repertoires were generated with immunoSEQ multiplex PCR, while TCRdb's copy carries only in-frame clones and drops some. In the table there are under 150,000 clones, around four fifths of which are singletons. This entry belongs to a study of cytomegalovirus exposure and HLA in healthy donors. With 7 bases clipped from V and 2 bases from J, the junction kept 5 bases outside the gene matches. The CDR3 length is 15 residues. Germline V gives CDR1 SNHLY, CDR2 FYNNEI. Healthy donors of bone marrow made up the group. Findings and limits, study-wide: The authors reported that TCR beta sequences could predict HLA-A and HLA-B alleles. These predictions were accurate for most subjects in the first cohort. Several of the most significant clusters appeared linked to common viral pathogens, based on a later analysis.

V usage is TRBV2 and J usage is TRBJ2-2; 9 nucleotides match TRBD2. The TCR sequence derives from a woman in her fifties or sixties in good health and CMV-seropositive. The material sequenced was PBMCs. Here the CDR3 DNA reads TGTGCCAGCACCAGACTAGCGGTTAACACCGGGGAGCTGTTTTTT. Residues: CASTRLAVNTGELFF.